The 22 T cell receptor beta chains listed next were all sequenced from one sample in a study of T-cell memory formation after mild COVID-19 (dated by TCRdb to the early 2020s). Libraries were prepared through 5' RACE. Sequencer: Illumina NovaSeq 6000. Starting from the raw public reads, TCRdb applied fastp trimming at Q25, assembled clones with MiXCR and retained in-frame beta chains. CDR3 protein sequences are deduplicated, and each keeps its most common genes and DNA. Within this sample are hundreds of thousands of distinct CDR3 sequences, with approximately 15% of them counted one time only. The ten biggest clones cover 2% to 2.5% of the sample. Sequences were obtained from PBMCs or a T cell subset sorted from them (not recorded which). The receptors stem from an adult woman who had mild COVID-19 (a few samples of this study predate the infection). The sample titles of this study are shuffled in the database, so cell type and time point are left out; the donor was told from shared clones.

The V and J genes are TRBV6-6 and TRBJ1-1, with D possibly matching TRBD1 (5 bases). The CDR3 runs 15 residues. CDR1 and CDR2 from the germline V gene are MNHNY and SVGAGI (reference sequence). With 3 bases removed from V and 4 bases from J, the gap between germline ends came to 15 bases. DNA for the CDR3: TGTGCCAGCAGTTATAACCTAGGGGAGGCCACTGAAGCTTTCTTT. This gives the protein CASSYNLGEATEAFF.

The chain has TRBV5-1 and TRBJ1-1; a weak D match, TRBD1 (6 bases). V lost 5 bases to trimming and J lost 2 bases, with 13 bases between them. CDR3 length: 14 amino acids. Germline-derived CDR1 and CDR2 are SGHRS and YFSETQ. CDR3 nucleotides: TGCGCCAGCAGGCGCCGACAGGATAACACTGAAGCTTTCTTT. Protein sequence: CASRRRQDNTEAFF.

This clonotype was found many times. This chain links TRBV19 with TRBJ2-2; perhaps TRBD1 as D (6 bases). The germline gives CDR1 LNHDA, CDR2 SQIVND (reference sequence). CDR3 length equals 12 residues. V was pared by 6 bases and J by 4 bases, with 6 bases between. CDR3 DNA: TGTGCCAGTAGGGGGGCCACCGGGGAGCTGTTTTTT. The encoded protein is CASRGATGELFF. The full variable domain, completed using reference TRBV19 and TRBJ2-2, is DGGITQSPKYLFRKEGQNVTLSCEQNLNHDAMYWYRQDPGQGLRLIYYSQIVNDFQKGDIAEGYSVSREKKESFPLTVTSAQKNPTAFYLCASRGATGELFFGEGSRLTVL.

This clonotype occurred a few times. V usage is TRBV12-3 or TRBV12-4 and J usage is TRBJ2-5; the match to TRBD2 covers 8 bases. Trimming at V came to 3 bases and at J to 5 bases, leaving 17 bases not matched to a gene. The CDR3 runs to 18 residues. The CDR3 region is CASSFKLIAGGRGETQYF. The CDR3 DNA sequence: TGTGCCAGCAGTTTTAAGTTGATTGCGGGAGGCCGCGGGGAGACCCAGTACTTC.

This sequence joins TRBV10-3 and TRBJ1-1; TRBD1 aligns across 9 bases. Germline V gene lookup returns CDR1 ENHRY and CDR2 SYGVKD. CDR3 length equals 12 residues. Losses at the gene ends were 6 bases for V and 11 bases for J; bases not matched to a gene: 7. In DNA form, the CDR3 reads TGTGCCATCAGGGGCGGGGACAGGGACGCTTTCTTT. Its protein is CAIRGGDRDAFF.

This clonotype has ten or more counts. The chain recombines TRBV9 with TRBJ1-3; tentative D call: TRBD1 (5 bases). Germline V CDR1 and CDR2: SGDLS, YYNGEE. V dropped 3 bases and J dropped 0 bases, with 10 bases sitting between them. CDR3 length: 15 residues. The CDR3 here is CASSGGTSSGNTIYF. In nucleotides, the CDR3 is TGTGCCAGCAGCGGCGGGACCAGCTCTGGAAACACCATATATTTT.

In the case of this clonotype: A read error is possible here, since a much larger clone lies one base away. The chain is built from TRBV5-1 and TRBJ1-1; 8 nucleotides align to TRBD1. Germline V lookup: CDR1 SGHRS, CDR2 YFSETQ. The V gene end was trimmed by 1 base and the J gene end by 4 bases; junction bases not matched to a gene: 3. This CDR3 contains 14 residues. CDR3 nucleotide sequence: TGCGCCAGCAGCTTGCGCCAGGGGGCCACTGAAGCTTTCTTT. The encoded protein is CASSLRQGATEAFF.

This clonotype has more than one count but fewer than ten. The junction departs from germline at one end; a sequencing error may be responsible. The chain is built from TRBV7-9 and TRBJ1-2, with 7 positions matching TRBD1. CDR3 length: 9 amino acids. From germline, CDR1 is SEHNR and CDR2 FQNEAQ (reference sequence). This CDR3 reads CASSLGTGF. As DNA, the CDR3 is TGTGCCAGCAGCTTAGGGACAGGCTTC.

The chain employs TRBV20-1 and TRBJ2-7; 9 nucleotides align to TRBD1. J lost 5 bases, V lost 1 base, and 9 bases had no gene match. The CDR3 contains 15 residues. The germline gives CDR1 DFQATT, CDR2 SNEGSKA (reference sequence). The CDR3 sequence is CSARAEGTGTHEQYF. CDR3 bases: TGCAGTGCTAGAGCCGAAGGGACAGGGACCCACGAGCAGTACTTC.

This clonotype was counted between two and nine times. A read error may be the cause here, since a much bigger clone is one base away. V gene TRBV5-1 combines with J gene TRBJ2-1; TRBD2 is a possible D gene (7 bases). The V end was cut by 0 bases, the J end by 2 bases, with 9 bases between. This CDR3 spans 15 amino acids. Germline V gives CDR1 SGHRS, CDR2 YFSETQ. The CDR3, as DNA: TGCGCCAGCAGCTTGGGGGGGGGCACCTACAATGAGCAGTTCTTC. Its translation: CASSLGGGTYNEQFF.

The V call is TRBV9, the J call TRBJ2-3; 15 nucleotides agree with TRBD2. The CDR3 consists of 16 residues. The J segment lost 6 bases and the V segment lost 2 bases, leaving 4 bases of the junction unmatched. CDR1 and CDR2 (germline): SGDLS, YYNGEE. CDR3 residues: CASSVGTSGGRDTQYF. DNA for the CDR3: TGTGCCAGCAGCGTCGGGACTAGCGGGGGGAGGGATACGCAGTATTTT. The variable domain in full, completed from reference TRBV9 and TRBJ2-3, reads DSGVTQTPKHLITATGQRVTLRCSPRSGDLSVYWYQQSLDQGLQFLIQYYNGEERAKGNILERFSAQQFPDLHSELNLSSLELGDSALYFCASSVGTSGGRDTQYFGPGTRLTVL.

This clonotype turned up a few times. The CDR3 spells CASSFRNTEAFF. The DNA of the CDR3 is TGCGCCAGCAGCTTCAGGAACACTGAAGCTTTCTTT. The chain is built from TRBV5-1 and TRBJ1-1; no definite D call. The germline V gene encodes CDR1 SGHRS and CDR2 YFSETQ. Trimming pared 2 bases from V and 1 base from J, leaving 3 bases between. This CDR3 has 12 amino acids.

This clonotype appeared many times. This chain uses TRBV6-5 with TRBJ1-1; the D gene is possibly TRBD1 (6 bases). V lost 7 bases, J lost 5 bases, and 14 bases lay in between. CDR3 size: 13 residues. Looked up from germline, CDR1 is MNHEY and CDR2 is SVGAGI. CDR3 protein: CASTWGGGTEAFF. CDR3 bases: TGTGCCAGCACCTGGGGGGGCGGGACTGAAGCTTTCTTT.

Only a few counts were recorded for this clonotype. The CDR3 DNA follows: TGCGCCAGCAGCCAAGGACGAGGGATCTCCTACGAGCAGTACTTC. Translating it yields CASSQGRGISYEQYF. The chain employs TRBV4-1 and TRBJ2-7, with D possibly being TRBD2 (5 bases). Germline V gives CDR1 MGHRA, CDR2 YSYEKL. This CDR3 is 15 amino acids long. Trimming pared 1 base from V and 0 bases from J, leaving 10 bases between.

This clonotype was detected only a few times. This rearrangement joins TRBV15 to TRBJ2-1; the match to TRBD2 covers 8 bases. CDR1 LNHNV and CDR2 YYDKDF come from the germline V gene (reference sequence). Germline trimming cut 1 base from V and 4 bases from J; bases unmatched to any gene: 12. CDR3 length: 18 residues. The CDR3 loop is CATSRGSYALADYNEQFF. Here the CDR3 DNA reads TGTGCCACCAGCAGAGGATCGTACGCACTAGCGGATTACAATGAGCAGTTCTTC.

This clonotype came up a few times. The CDR3 reads CSARDPARADEYF. CDR3 sequence (DNA): TGCAGTGCTAGAGATCCGGCCCGGGCAGATGAGTACTTC. The J gene is TRBJ2-5, the V gene TRBV20-1; D gene unclear. The V gene's germline CDR1 is DFQATT and CDR2 SNEGSKA (reference sequence). The CDR3 totals 13 residues. The V end lost 0 bases, the J end lost 12 bases, and 17 bases lay between the germline ends.

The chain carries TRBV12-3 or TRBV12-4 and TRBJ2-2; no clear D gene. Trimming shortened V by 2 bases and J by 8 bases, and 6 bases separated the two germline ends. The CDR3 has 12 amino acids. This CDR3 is CASSLWGGELFF. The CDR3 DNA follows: TGTGCCAGCAGTTTATGGGGTGGGGAGCTGTTTTTT.

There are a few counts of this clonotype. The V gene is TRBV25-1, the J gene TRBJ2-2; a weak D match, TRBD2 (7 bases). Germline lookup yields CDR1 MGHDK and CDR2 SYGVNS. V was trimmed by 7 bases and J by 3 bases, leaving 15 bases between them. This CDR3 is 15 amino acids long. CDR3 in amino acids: CASTPGGLDTGELFF. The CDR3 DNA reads TGTGCCAGCACCCCGGGGGGCCTGGACACCGGGGAGCTGTTTTTT.

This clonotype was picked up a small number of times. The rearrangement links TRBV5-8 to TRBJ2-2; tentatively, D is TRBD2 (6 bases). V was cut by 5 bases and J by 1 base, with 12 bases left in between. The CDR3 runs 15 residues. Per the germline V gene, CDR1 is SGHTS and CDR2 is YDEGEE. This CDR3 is CASRKGLVNTGELFF. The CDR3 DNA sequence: TGTGCCAGCAGGAAGGGACTGGTGAACACCGGGGAGCTGTTTTTT.

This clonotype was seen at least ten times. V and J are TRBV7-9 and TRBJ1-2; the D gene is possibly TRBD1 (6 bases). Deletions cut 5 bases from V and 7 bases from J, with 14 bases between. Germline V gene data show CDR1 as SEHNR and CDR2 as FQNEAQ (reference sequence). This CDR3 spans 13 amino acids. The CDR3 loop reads CASSTGTSLGYTF. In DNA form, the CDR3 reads TGTGCCAGCAGCACCGGGACATCTCTTGGCTACACCTTC.

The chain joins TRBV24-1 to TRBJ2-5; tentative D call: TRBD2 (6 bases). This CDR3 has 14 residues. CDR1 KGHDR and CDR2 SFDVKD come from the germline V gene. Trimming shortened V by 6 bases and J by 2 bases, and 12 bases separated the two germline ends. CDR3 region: CATSRSGAQETQYF. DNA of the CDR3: TGTGCCACCAGTCGTAGCGGAGCTCAAGAGACCCAGTACTTC.

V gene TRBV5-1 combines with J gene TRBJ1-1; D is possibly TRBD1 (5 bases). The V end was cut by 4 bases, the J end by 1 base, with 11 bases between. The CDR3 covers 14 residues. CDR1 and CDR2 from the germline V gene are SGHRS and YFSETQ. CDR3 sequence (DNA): TGCGCCAGCAGCCCAGGAGGACAGAACACTGAAGCTTTCTTT. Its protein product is CASSPGGQNTEAFF. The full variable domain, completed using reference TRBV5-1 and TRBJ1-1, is KAGVTQTPRYLIKTRGQQVTLSCSPISGHRSVSWYQQTPGQGLQFLFEYFSETQRNKGNFPGRFSGRQFSNSRSEMNVSTLELGDSALYLCASSPGGQNTEAFFGQGTRLTVV.